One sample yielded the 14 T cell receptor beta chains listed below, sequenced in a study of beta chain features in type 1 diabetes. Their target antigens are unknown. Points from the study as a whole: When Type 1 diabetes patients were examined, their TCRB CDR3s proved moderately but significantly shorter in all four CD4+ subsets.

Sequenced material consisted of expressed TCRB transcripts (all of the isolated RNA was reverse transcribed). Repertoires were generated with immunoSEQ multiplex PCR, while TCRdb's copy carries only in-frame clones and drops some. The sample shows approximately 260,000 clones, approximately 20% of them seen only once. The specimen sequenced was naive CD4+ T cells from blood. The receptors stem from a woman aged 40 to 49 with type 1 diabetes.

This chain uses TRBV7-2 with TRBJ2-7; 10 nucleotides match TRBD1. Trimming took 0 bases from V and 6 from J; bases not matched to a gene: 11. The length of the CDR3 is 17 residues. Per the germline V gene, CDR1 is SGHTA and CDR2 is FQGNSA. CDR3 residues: CASSLAAGTGAAGEQYF. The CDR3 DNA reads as TGTGCCAGCAGCTTAGCGGCCGGGACAGGGGCGGCAGGCGAGCAGTACTTC.

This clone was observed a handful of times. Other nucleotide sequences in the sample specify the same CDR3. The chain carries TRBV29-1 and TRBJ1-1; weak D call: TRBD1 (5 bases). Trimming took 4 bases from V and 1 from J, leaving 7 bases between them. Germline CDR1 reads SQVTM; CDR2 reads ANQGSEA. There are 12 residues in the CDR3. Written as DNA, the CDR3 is TGCAGCGTTGGACAGCCGAACACTGAAGCTTTCTTT. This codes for CSVGQPNTEAFF.

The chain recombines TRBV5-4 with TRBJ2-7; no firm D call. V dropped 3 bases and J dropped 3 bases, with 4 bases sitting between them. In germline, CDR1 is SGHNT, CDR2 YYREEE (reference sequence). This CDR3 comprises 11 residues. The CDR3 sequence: CASSSLYEQYF. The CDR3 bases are TGTGCCAGCAGCTCCCTCTACGAGCAGTACTTC.

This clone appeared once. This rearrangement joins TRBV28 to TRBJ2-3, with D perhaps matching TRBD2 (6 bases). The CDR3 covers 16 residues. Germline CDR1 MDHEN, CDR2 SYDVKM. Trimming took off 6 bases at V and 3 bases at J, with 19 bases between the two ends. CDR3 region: CASSPGGPRETDTQYF. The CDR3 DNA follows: TGTGCCAGCAGCCCTGGAGGGCCCAGAGAGACAGATACGCAGTATTTT.

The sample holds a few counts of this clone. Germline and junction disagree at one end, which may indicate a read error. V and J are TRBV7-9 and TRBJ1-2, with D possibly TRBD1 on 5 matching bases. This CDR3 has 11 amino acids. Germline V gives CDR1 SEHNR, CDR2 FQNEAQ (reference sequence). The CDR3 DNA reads TGTGCCAGCAGCTTAGAACACGGACACCTCTTC. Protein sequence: CASSLEHGHLF.

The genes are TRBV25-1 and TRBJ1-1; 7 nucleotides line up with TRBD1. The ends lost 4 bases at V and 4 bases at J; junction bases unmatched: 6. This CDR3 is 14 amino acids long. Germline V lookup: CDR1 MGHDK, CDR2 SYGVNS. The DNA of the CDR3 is TGTGCCAGCAGTGCCCACAGGGGACGCACTGAAGCTTTCTTT. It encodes CASSAHRGRTEAFF.

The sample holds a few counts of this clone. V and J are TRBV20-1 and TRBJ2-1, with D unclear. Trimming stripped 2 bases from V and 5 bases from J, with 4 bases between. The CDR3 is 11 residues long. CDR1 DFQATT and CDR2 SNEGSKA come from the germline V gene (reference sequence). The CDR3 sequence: CSARIDNEQFF. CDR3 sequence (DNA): TGCAGTGCTAGAATAGACAATGAGCAGTTCTTC.

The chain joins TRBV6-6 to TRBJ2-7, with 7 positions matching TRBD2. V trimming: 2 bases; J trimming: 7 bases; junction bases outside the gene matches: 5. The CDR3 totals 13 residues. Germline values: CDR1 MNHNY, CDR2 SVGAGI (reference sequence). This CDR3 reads CASSYSSGREQYF. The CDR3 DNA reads TGTGCCAGCAGTTACAGTAGCGGGCGAGAGCAGTACTTC.

CDR3 sequence reads: CSVTGETQETQYF. In nucleotides, the CDR3 is TGCAGCGTTACAGGCGAGACCCAAGAGACCCAGTACTTC. This chain joins TRBV29-1 and TRBJ2-5; possibly TRBD1 for D (5 bases). V was trimmed by 5 bases and J by 1 base, leaving 11 bases between them. Germline CDR1 and CDR2: SQVTM and ANQGSEA. The CDR3 contains 13 residues. The full variable domain, completed using reference TRBV29-1 and TRBJ2-5, is SAVISQKPSRDICQRGTSLTIQCQVDSQVTMMFWYRQQPGQSLTLIATANQGSEATYESGFVIDKFPISRPNLTFSTLTVSNMSPEDSSIYLCSVTGETQETQYFGPGTRLLVL.

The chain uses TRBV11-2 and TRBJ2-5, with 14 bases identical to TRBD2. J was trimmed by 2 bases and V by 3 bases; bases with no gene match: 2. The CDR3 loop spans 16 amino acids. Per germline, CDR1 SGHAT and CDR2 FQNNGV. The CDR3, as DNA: TGTGCCAGCAGCTTCGGGACTAGCGGGGGACAAGAGACCCAGTACTTC. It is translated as CASSFGTSGGQETQYF.

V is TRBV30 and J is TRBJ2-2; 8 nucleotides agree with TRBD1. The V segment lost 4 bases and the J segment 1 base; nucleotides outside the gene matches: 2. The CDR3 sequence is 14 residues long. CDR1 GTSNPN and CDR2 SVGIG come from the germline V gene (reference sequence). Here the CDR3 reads CAWKGTGNTGELFF. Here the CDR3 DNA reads TGTGCCTGGAAGGGGACAGGGAACACCGGGGAGCTGTTTTTT.

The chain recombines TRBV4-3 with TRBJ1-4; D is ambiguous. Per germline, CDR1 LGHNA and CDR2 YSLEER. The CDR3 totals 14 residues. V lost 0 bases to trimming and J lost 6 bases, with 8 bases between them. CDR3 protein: CASSQDHRDEKLFF. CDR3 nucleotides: TGCGCCAGCAGCCAAGATCACCGGGATGAAAAACTGTTTTTT.

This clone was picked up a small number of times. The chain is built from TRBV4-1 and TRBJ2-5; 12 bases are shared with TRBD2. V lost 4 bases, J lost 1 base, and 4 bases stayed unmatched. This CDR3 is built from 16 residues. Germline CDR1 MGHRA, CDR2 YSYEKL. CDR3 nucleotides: TGCGCCAGCAGCCTCAGACTAGCGGGAGTCCAAGAGACCCAGTACTTC. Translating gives CASSLRLAGVQETQYF.

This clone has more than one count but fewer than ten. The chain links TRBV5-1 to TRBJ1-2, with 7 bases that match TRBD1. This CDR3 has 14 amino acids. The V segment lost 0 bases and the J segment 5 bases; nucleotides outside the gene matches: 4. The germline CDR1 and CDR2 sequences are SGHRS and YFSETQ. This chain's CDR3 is CASSLEGQMYGYTF. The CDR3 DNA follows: TGCGCCAGCAGCTTGGAGGGACAGATGTATGGCTACACCTTC. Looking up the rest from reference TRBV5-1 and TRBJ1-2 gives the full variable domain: KAGVTQTPRYLIKTRGQQVTLSCSPISGHRSVSWYQQTPGQGLQFLFEYFSETQRNKGNFPGRFSGRQFSNSRSEMNVSTLELGDSALYLCASSLEGQMYGYTFGSGTRLTVV.